Sequencing of this T cell receptor (beta chain) was carried out in a study of cytomegalovirus exposure and HLA in healthy donors. As to this clone: Antigen unknown.

General study results and limits: A prior analysis recorded that most TCR beta V segments were productive about 87% or about 30% of the time. A link between a missense DCLRE1C variant and TCR beta V- and J-gene trimming emerged from a later analysis.

PCR employed 60 Vbeta and 13 Jbeta primers. Using immunoSEQ multiplex PCR, the repertoire was profiled, and TCRdb retains in-frame clones only, with some absent. Among around 80,000 clones listed, over 75% were seen once. The CDR3 covers 14 residues. J lost 3 bases, V lost 3 bases, and 4 bases had no gene match. The germline CDR1 and CDR2 sequences are KGHSH and LQKENI. This clonotype was sampled from a female donor in good health and CMV-seronegative. The sample taken for sequencing was PBMCs. The V call is TRBV18, the J call TRBJ2-7, with 8 positions matching TRBD2. The CDR3 region is CASSPSGRNYEQYF. In DNA, the CDR3 is TGTGCCAGCTCACCCAGCGGGAGAAACTACGAGCAGTACTTC. Using reference TRBV18 and TRBJ2-7 for the parts outside the CDR3, the full variable domain is NAGVMQNPRHLVRRRGQEARLRCSPMKGHSHVYWYRQLPEEGLKFMVYLQKENIIDESGMPKERFSAEFPKEGPSILRIQQVVRGDSAAYFCASSPSGRNYEQYFGPGTRLTVT.